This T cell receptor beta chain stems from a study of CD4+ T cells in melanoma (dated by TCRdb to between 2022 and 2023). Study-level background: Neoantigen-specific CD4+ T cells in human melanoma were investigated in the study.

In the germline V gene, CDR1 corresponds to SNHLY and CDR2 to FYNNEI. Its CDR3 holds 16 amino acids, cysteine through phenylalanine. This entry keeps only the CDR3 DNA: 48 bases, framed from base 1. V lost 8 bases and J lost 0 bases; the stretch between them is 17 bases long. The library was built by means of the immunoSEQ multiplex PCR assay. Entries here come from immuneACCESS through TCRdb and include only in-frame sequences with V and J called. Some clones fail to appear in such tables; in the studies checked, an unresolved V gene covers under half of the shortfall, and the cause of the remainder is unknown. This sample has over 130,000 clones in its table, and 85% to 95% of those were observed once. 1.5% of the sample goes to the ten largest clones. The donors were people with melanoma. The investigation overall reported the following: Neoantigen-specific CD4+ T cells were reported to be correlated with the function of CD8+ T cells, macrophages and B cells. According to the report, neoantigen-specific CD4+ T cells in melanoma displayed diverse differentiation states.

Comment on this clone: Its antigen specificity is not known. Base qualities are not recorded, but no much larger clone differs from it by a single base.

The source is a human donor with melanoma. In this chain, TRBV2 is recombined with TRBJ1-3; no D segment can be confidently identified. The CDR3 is CASAVDLRASGNTIYF. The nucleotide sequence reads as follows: TGTGCCAGCGCAGTCGACCTTAGGGCCTCTGGAAACACCATATATTTT.